The clone carrying this T cell receptor beta chain showed up just a few times. This sample is part of a study of T-cell reconstitution after alpha-beta-depleted transplantation in children. Preparation of the TCRbeta library was carried out with unique molecular identifiers. TCRdb analysed the PCR reads with MiXCR anew, one entry per CDR3 protein. This table has 250,000 to 350,000 distinct CDR3 sequences, over 8% appearing once. Germline values: CDR1 LGHDT, CDR2 YNNKEL (reference sequence). This CDR3 region has 12 residues. V dropped 5 bases and J dropped 7 bases, with 9 bases sitting between them. This sequence originates from a human donor who donated a stem cell graft to a child with SCID. The chain has TRBV3-1 and TRBJ2-1; no clear D. This specimen was PBMCs from the stem cell graft donor, taken from the stem cell graft. CDR3 sequence (DNA): TGTGCCAGCAGCTCCTCCCTGAATGAGCAGTTCTTC. Protein sequence: CASSSSLNEQFF.